A selection of T cell receptor beta chains follows, all from one sample in a study of T cell responses to AZD1222 COVID-19 vaccine. Profiled with immunoSEQ multiplex PCR; TCRdb holds only in-frame clones, not every one. The data hold about 93,000 clones, with under 90% observed a single time. This specimen was peripheral blood, taken on day 0 of MenACWY control vaccination. These receptors all come from an adult in good health. Each CDR3 is given with its conserved first and last residue. Fields, in order: V gene, J gene, D gene, clone size, CDR3 protein, CDR3 DNA. The D gene is left open where the match is weak. Clone size appears in some rows only: once, few, many, or a class for an expanded clone.

V gene: TRBV15
J gene: TRBJ2-7
D gene: .
clone size: .
CDR3 protein: CATSRDLTVSYEQYF
CDR3 DNA: TGTGCCACCAGCAGAGATTTGACCGTCTCCTACGAGCAGTACTTC

V gene: TRBV11-1
J gene: TRBJ1-1
D gene: .
clone size: few
CDR3 protein: CASSLLGLAAEAFF
CDR3 DNA: TGTGCCAGCAGCTTATTGGGGCTTGCCGCTGAAGCTTTCTTT

V gene: TRBV5-4
J gene: TRBJ1-2
D gene: .
clone size: .
CDR3 protein: CASSQTGNYGYTF
CDR3 DNA: TGTGCCAGCAGCCAAACAGGGAACTATGGCTACACCTTC

V gene: TRBV9
J gene: TRBJ1-5
D gene: .
clone size: few
CDR3 protein: CASSVGGYDQPQHF
CDR3 DNA: TGTGCCAGCAGCGTAGGAGGGTACGATCAGCCCCAGCATTTT

V gene: TRBV5-4
J gene: TRBJ1-4
D gene: .
clone size: .
CDR3 protein: CASSLETGGNEKLFF
CDR3 DNA: TGTGCCAGCAGCTTGGAGACAGGCGGGAATGAAAAACTGTTTTTT

V gene: TRBV4-3
J gene: TRBJ2-2
D gene: TRBD2
clone size: once
CDR3 protein: CASSRGLVGGELFF
CDR3 DNA: TGCGCCAGCAGCCGGGGACTAGTTGGCGGGGAGCTGTTTTTT

V gene: TRBV4-3
J gene: TRBJ1-4
D gene: .
clone size: .
CDR3 protein: CASSQGGREKLFF
CDR3 DNA: TGCGCCAGCAGCCAGGGTGGCCGAGAAAAACTGTTTTTT

V gene: TRBV19
J gene: TRBJ2-1
D gene: TRBD1
clone size: .
CDR3 protein: CASTQRQGAGHNEQFF
CDR3 DNA: TGTGCCAGTACCCAACGACAGGGGGCGGGACACAATGAGCAGTTCTTC

V gene: TRBV15
J gene: TRBJ1-4
D gene: .
clone size: .
CDR3 protein: CATSRANRAQEKLFF
CDR3 DNA: TGTGCCACCAGCAGAGCCAACAGGGCACAGGAAAAACTGTTTTTT

V gene: TRBV24-1
J gene: TRBJ2-5
D gene: .
clone size: .
CDR3 protein: CATSDRSAGSQTQYF
CDR3 DNA: TGTGCCACCAGTGACCGCAGCGCCGGGTCTCAGACCCAGTACTTC

V gene: TRBV6-4
J gene: TRBJ2-2
D gene: .
clone size: .
CDR3 protein: CASSDSRGGTGELFF
CDR3 DNA: TGTGCCAGCAGTGACTCAAGAGGGGGGACCGGGGAGCTGTTTTTT

V gene: TRBV4-1
J gene: TRBJ2-5
D gene: .
clone size: .
CDR3 protein: CASSQRRANQETQYF
CDR3 DNA: TGCGCCAGCAGCCAACGCAGGGCCAACCAAGAGACCCAGTACTTC

V gene: TRBV4-3
J gene: TRBJ1-1
D gene: .
clone size: .
CDR3 protein: CASSQDRLLGAFF
CDR3 DNA: TGCGCCAGCAGCCAAGACAGGTTGTTGGGAGCTTTCTTT

V gene: TRBV24-1
J gene: TRBJ2-1
D gene: .
clone size: .
CDR3 protein: CATSEGAGFRLNEQFF
CDR3 DNA: TGTGCCACCAGTGAGGGGGCCGGGTTTAGATTGAATGAGCAGTTCTTC

V gene: TRBV3-1/TRBV3-2
J gene: TRBJ1-6
D gene: TRBD1
clone size: .
CDR3 protein: CASSLKTGGDSPLHF
CDR3 DNA: TGTGCCAGCAGCCTCAAGACAGGGGGCGATTCACCCCTCCACTTT

V gene: TRBV5-6
J gene: TRBJ1-2
D gene: TRBD1
clone size: .
CDR3 protein: CASSQDRGNYGYTF
CDR3 DNA: TGTGCCAGCAGTCAGGACAGGGGGAACTATGGCTACACCTTC

V gene: TRBV11-2
J gene: TRBJ2-7
D gene: .
clone size: .
CDR3 protein: CASSYWDRAYEQYF
CDR3 DNA: TGTGCCAGCAGCTACTGGGACCGGGCCTACGAGCAGTACTTC

V gene: TRBV20-1
J gene: TRBJ1-2
D gene: TRBD1
clone size: once
CDR3 protein: CSASSGQGGYGYTF
CDR3 DNA: TGCAGTGCTAGTTCGGGACAGGGGGGTTATGGCTACACCTTC

V gene: TRBV12-3/TRBV12-4
J gene: TRBJ1-2
D gene: .
clone size: once
CDR3 protein: CASMQGFYGYTF
CDR3 DNA: TGTGCCAGCATGCAGGGCTTCTATGGCTACACCTTC

V gene: TRBV5-4
J gene: TRBJ1-1
D gene: .
clone size: .
CDR3 protein: CASSLEAGGLNTEAFF
CDR3 DNA: TGTGCCAGCAGCTTGGAGGCAGGCGGATTGAACACTGAAGCTTTCTTT

V gene: TRBV3-1/TRBV3-2
J gene: TRBJ2-1
D gene: .
clone size: .
CDR3 protein: CASSQEPYQSSYNEQFF
CDR3 DNA: TGTGCCAGCAGCCAAGAACCCTACCAAAGCTCCTACAATGAGCAGTTCTTC

V gene: TRBV19
J gene: TRBJ1-3
D gene: .
clone size: .
CDR3 protein: CASKSFLQGNTIYF
CDR3 DNA: TGTGCCAGTAAAAGTTTCCTTCAGGGGAACACCATATATTTT

V gene: TRBV23-1
J gene: TRBJ2-7
D gene: .
clone size: .
CDR3 protein: CASSRIAWQYF
CDR3 DNA: TGCGCCAGCAGTCGCATTGCTTGGCAGTACTTC

V gene: TRBV6-5
J gene: TRBJ1-1
D gene: .
clone size: .
CDR3 protein: CASSNPRGGDTEAFF
CDR3 DNA: TGTGCCAGCAGTAACCCGAGGGGAGGAGACACTGAAGCTTTCTTT

V gene: TRBV18
J gene: TRBJ1-1
D gene: .
clone size: once
CDR3 protein: CASSPAGKDTEAFF
CDR3 DNA: TGTGCCAGCTCACCAGCAGGGAAGGACACTGAAGCTTTCTTT

V gene: TRBV4-3
J gene: TRBJ1-2
D gene: .
clone size: .
CDR3 protein: CASSQNPDEGYTF
CDR3 DNA: TGCGCCAGCAGCCAGAACCCGGACGAAGGCTACACCTTC

V gene: TRBV4-3
J gene: TRBJ2-7
D gene: .
clone size: .
CDR3 protein: CASSQGAALGGGYEQYF
CDR3 DNA: TGCGCCAGCAGCCAAGGGGCAGCCTTAGGTGGGGGCTACGAGCAGTACTTC

V gene: TRBV15
J gene: TRBJ1-4
D gene: .
clone size: .
CDR3 protein: CATSRVDLTNEKLFF
CDR3 DNA: TGTGCCACCAGCAGAGTCGATTTAACTAATGAAAAACTGTTTTTT

V gene: TRBV9
J gene: TRBJ1-1
D gene: TRBD1
clone size: .
CDR3 protein: CASSVGGQGAVRAFF
CDR3 DNA: TGTGCCAGCAGCGTAGGGGGACAGGGGGCGGTGAGGGCTTTCTTT

V gene: TRBV11-2
J gene: TRBJ1-6
D gene: .
clone size: .
CDR3 protein: CASNADNSPLHF
CDR3 DNA: TGTGCCAGCAATGCGGATAATTCACCCCTCCACTTT

V gene: TRBV3-1/TRBV3-2
J gene: TRBJ2-2
D gene: .
clone size: .
CDR3 protein: CASSQGSLANTGELFF
CDR3 DNA: TGTGCCAGCAGCCAAGGGAGTCTCGCGAACACCGGGGAGCTGTTTTTT

V gene: TRBV4-3
J gene: TRBJ2-1
D gene: .
clone size: .
CDR3 protein: CASSIARGSYNEQFF
CDR3 DNA: TGCGCCAGCAGCATAGCTCGGGGCTCCTACAATGAGCAGTTCTTC

V gene: TRBV7-9
J gene: TRBJ1-4
D gene: .
clone size: .
CDR3 protein: CASSHQGEKLFF
CDR3 DNA: TGTGCCAGCAGCCACCAAGGCGAAAAACTGTTTTTT

V gene: TRBV30
J gene: TRBJ2-1
D gene: TRBD1
clone size: few
CDR3 protein: CAWSVSWSRSGGNEQFF
CDR3 DNA: TGTGCCTGGAGTGTAAGTTGGAGTCGGTCAGGGGGAAATGAGCAGTTCTTC

V gene: TRBV18
J gene: TRBJ1-2
D gene: .
clone size: .
CDR3 protein: CASSPPLGEYGYTF
CDR3 DNA: TGTGCCAGCTCACCACCCTTAGGGGAGTATGGCTACACCTTC

V gene: TRBV5-5
J gene: TRBJ1-5
D gene: .
clone size: few
CDR3 protein: CASSSTGNNQPQHF
CDR3 DNA: TGTGCCAGCAGTTCTACAGGGAACAATCAGCCCCAGCATTTT

V gene: TRBV7-2
J gene: TRBJ1-4
D gene: .
clone size: .
CDR3 protein: CASTPRDSLRRTNEKLFF
CDR3 DNA: TGTGCCAGCACGCCCCGGGACTCCCTTCGGAGGACTAATGAAAAACTGTTTTTT

V gene: TRBV19
J gene: TRBJ1-5
D gene: .
clone size: .
CDR3 protein: CATLDRDYSNQPQHF
CDR3 DNA: TGTGCCACCCTGGACAGAGATTATAGCAATCAGCCCCAGCATTTT

V gene: TRBV18
J gene: TRBJ2-5
D gene: TRBD2
clone size: once
CDR3 protein: CASSPGRGGQETQYF
CDR3 DNA: TGTGCCAGCTCACCTGGACGGGGGGGGCAAGAGACCCAGTACTTC

V gene: TRBV9
J gene: TRBJ2-3
D gene: .
clone size: once
CDR3 protein: CASSVEGAGSTDTQYF
CDR3 DNA: TGTGCCAGCAGCGTAGAAGGGGCGGGGAGCACAGATACGCAGTATTTT

V gene: TRBV27
J gene: TRBJ2-3
D gene: .
clone size: .
CDR3 protein: CASSPEPDTQYF
CDR3 DNA: TGTGCCAGCAGTCCCGAACCAGATACGCAGTATTTT

V gene: TRBV11-2
J gene: TRBJ1-3
D gene: .
clone size: .
CDR3 protein: CASSLEWFSGNTIYF
CDR3 DNA: TGTGCCAGCAGCTTAGAATGGTTCTCTGGAAACACCATATATTTT

V gene: TRBV5-6
J gene: TRBJ1-4
D gene: TRBD1
clone size: .
CDR3 protein: CASSLPGQGNEKLFF
CDR3 DNA: TGTGCCAGCAGCTTACCGGGACAGGGTAATGAAAAACTGTTTTTT

V gene: TRBV7-9
J gene: TRBJ1-2
D gene: TRBD1
clone size: .
CDR3 protein: CASSQGQDYGYTF
CDR3 DNA: TGTGCCAGCAGCCAAGGACAGGACTATGGCTACACCTTC

V gene: TRBV11-3
J gene: TRBJ2-5
D gene: TRBD2
clone size: .
CDR3 protein: CASSLRGLAQETQYF
CDR3 DNA: TGTGCCAGCAGCCTGCGCGGACTAGCCCAAGAGACCCAGTACTTC

V gene: TRBV30
J gene: TRBJ2-5
D gene: .
clone size: .
CDR3 protein: CAWNPGPYQETQYF
CDR3 DNA: TGTGCCTGGAACCCAGGGCCCTACCAAGAGACCCAGTACTTC

V gene: TRBV30
J gene: TRBJ1-1
D gene: .
clone size: .
CDR3 protein: CAWVTSGGTEAFF
CDR3 DNA: TGTGCCTGGGTCACCTCCGGAGGCACTGAAGCTTTCTTT

V gene: TRBV11-2
J gene: TRBJ1-3
D gene: .
clone size: .
CDR3 protein: CASSLEPGNTIYF
CDR3 DNA: TGTGCCAGCAGCCTGGAGCCGGGAAACACCATATATTTT

V gene: TRBV28
J gene: TRBJ1-2
D gene: .
clone size: .
CDR3 protein: CASGRLGGYTF
CDR3 DNA: TGTGCCAGCGGGCGCTTGGGAGGCTACACCTTC

V gene: TRBV10-3
J gene: TRBJ2-5
D gene: TRBD2
clone size: medium-sized
CDR3 protein: CAISDAWGGETQYF
CDR3 DNA: TGTGCCATCAGTGATGCGTGGGGGGGGGAGACCCAGTACTTC

V gene: TRBV6-5
J gene: TRBJ2-7
D gene: .
clone size: .
CDR3 protein: CASSSPGLYFF
CDR3 DNA: TGTGCCAGCAGTTCCCCGGGACTCTATTTCTTC

V gene: TRBV6-1
J gene: TRBJ1-2
D gene: .
clone size: .
CDR3 protein: CASSEDGGGNYGYTF
CDR3 DNA: TGTGCCAGCAGTGAAGACGGGGGCGGTAACTATGGCTACACCTTC

V gene: TRBV25-1
J gene: TRBJ2-1
D gene: TRBD2
clone size: .
CDR3 protein: CASSKYGSGETNEQFF
CDR3 DNA: TGTGCCAGCAGTAAATACGGTAGCGGGGAGACCAATGAGCAGTTCTTC

V gene: TRBV4-3
J gene: TRBJ2-1
D gene: .
clone size: .
CDR3 protein: CASSQVTGRNEQFF
CDR3 DNA: TGCGCCAGCAGCCAAGTTACGGGGCGGAATGAGCAGTTCTTC

V gene: TRBV5-1
J gene: TRBJ2-7
D gene: .
clone size: few
CDR3 protein: CASSLERVGAYEQYF
CDR3 DNA: TGCGCCAGCAGCTTGGAAAGGGTAGGGGCCTACGAGCAGTACTTC